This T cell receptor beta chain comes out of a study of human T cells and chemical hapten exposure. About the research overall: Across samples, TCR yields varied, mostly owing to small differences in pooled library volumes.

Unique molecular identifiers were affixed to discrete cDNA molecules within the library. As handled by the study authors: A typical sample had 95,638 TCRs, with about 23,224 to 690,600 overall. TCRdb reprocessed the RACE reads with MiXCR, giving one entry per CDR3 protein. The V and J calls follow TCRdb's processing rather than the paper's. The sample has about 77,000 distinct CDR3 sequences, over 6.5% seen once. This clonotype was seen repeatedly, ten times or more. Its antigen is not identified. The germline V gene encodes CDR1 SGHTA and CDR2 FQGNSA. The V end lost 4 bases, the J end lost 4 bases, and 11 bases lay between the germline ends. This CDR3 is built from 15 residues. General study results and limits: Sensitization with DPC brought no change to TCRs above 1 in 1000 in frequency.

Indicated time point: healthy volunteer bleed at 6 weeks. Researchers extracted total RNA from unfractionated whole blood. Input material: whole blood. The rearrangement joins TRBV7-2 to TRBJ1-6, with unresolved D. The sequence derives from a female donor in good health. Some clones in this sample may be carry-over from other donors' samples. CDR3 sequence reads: CASSSAGVYNSPLHF. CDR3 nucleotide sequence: TGTGCCAGCAGCTCAGCCGGGGTGTATAATTCACCCCTCCACTTT.